The rows below give T cell receptor beta chains drawn from one sample of a study of T cells in Graves' hyperthyroidism and ophthalmopathy. TCRdb reanalysed the multiplex PCR reads using MiXCR and keeps one entry per CDR3 protein. The top ten hold around a quarter of the sample, which has a few hundred thousand distinct CDR3 sequences, around 20% seen once. What was sequenced was blood. These receptors came from a young man with Graves' hyperthyroidism. Both conserved end residues are part of each CDR3. The order of the fields is D gene, J gene, V gene, clone size, CDR3 DNA, CDR3 protein. A D gene is named only where the DNA matches it firmly. The size of a clone is reported for some rows only, either as once, few or many, or as a class for expanded clones.

>-|TRBJ2-7|TRBV5-1|many
TGCGCCAGCAGTCTGTCCAGCAACTACGAGCAGTACTTC
CASSLSSNYEQYF
>-|TRBJ2-5|TRBV7-4|many
TGTGCCCGCCGGGAGACCCAGTACTTC
CARRETQYF
>-|TRBJ1-1|TRBV14|many
TGTGCCAGCAGCCAAGTCTTAGGGACTGAAGCTTTCTTT
CASSQVLGTEAFF
>-|TRBJ1-1|TRBV4-1|few
TGCGCCAGCAGCCAAGATAGATGGGGGCGGGAGAACACTGAAGCTTTCTTT
CASSQDRWGRENTEAFF
>-|TRBJ1-5|TRBV28|many
TGTGCCAGCAGAAGGAGCAATCAGCCCCAGCATTTT
CASRRSNQPQHF
>-|TRBJ2-7|TRBV6-1|-
TGTGCCAGCAGTGAAGAGAGGGCGTCCGGCCGATCCTACGAGCAGTACTTC
CASSEERASGRSYEQYF
>TRBD2|TRBJ2-2|TRBV20-1|many
TGCAGTGCTAGCGGGGGGGACAACACCGGGGAGCTGTTTTTT
CSASGGDNTGELFF
>-|TRBJ1-3|TRBV7-9|few
TGTGCCAGCAGCTACATAGCCCGCGAGGGAAACACCATATATTTT
CASSYIAREGNTIYF
>TRBD1|TRBJ2-7|TRBV12-3/TRBV12-4|many
TGTGCCAGCAGTCTGGACAGGTTTTCCTACGAGCAGTACTTC
CASSLDRFSYEQYF
>TRBD2|TRBJ2-7|TRBV11-2|once
TGTGCCAGCAGTTTGGGGGGACTAGCGGTAAACTACGAGCAGTACTTC
CASSLGGLAVNYEQYF
>-|TRBJ2-7|TRBV10-3|many
TGTGCCATCAGTGATGGCGCCCGAGGGTACTTC
CAISDGARGYF
>TRBD1|TRBJ1-6|TRBV28|few
TGTGCCAGCAGTTCCGGGACAGGGATCCTAACTTCTAATTCACCCCTCCACTTT
CASSSGTGILTSNSPLHF
>TRBD2|TRBJ2-5|TRBV27|many
TGTGCCAGCAGTTCCGGGACTAGGAAAGAGACCCAGTACTTC
CASSSGTRKETQYF
>-|TRBJ1-2|TRBV28|-
TGTGCCAGCCGAGACAGGAGCGGCTACACCTTC
CASRDRSGYTF
>TRBD2|TRBJ2-7|TRBV27|-
TGTGCCAGCAGTTTATCGCTTAGCGGGAGCTCCTACGAGCAGTACTTC
CASSLSLSGSSYEQYF
>-|TRBJ1-1|TRBV28|many
TGTGCCAGCACCCTCCTTGGGCTGGCAGAAGCTTTCTTT
CASTLLGLAEAFF
>TRBD1|TRBJ1-1|TRBV24-1|-
TGTGCCACCAGTGACCCTCGGACAGGGGAAGCTTTCTTT
CATSDPRTGEAFF
>-|TRBJ2-3|TRBV24-1|many
TGTGCCACCAGTGACCTCGGGGATACGCAGTATTTT
CATSDLGDTQYF
>TRBD2|TRBJ2-2|TRBV6-2/TRBV6-3|-
TGTGCCAGCAGTCCCGGCCAGCGGGGGGGCTACCACACCGGGGAGCTGTTTTTT
CASSPGQRGGYHTGELFF
>TRBD1|TRBJ1-1|TRBV20-1|many
TGCAGTGCTAGAGATATCAGGGGGCTTGCGACTGAAGCTTTCTTT
CSARDIRGLATEAFF
>-|TRBJ2-3|TRBV2|few
TGTGCCAGCAGTGGAGAGGGTATGAGCACAGATACGCAGTATTTT
CASSGEGMSTDTQYF
>-|TRBJ1-5|TRBV6-2/TRBV6-3|few
TGTGCCAGCAGTTATACTGGTCAGCCCCAGCATTTT
CASSYTGQPQHF
>-|TRBJ2-5|TRBV5-1|-
TGCGCCAGCAGCTTAACAGGGGACTCCCGGGGGACCCAGTACTTC
CASSLTGDSRGTQYF
>TRBD2|TRBJ2-2|TRBV12-3/TRBV12-4|-
TGTGCCAGCAGACTAGCGGGCCTTAACACCGGGGAGCTGTTTTTT
CASRLAGLNTGELFF
>-|TRBJ1-3|TRBV11-2|-
TGTGCCAGCAGCCCACCCCCGGTGAGCTCTGGAAACACCATATATTTT
CASSPPPVSSGNTIYF
>-|TRBJ2-5|TRBV4-1|many
TGCGCCAGCAGCCAAGCCCCAGGGAGTAAACAAGAGACCCAGTACTTC
CASSQAPGSKQETQYF
>TRBD1|TRBJ2-5|TRBV9|many
TGTGCCAGCAGCCCGTACAGGGGAAGTGAGACCCAGTACTTC
CASSPYRGSETQYF
>TRBD2|TRBJ2-7|TRBV20-1|many
TGCAGTGCTAGCCCTACTAGCGTGTATCGGTACTTC
CSASPTSVYRYF
>-|TRBJ1-2|TRBV6-1|many
TGTGCCAGCAGTCCGTCGTTCACAGGGAGTGGCTACACCTTC
CASSPSFTGSGYTF
>TRBD2|TRBJ2-7|TRBV11-2|many
TGTGCCAGCAGCTTCCTCTCATTGGTAGCGGGGGCCTCCTACGAGCAGTACTTC
CASSFLSLVAGASYEQYF
>-|TRBJ1-3|TRBV19|many
TGTGCCAGTAGTATGGACTGGAGCTCTGGAAACACCATATATTTT
CASSMDWSSGNTIYF
>-|TRBJ2-7|TRBV6-1|many
TGTGCCAGCAGTGAAGCAGGTTGGGGGGAGCAGTACTTC
CASSEAGWGEQYF
>-|TRBJ1-5|TRBV28|many
TGTGCCAGCAGTTTTCAACGTCAGCCCCAGCATTTT
CASSFQRQPQHF
>-|TRBJ1-2|TRBV10-3|many
TGTGCCATCAGTGAAGGGAGGGGGAGCTACACCTTC
CAISEGRGSYTF
>-|TRBJ1-1|TRBV28|-
TGTGCCAGCAGTCTACCGGGACGGGACTTAGTCACTGAAGCTTTCTTT
CASSLPGRDLVTEAFF
>TRBD2|TRBJ2-5|TRBV11-2|many
TGTGCCAGCAGCTTACAGGGACTAATCCAAGAGACCCAGTACTTC
CASSLQGLIQETQYF
>-|TRBJ1-2|TRBV3-1|few
TGTGCCAGCAGCCCGTCTTACGGGGAAGGGAATGGCTACACCTTC
CASSPSYGEGNGYTF
>TRBD2|TRBJ2-7|TRBV20-1|-
TGCAGTCCACTCCGGACTAGTGGGGGTTACGAGCAGTACTTC
CSPLRTSGGYEQYF
>TRBD2|TRBJ2-7|TRBV6-2/TRBV6-3|-
TGTGCCAGCAGTTACGAGACTAGCGGGCGCAGGAGCTCCTACGAGCAGTACTTC
CASSYETSGRRSSYEQYF
>-|TRBJ2-2|TRBV7-6|-
TGTGCCAGCAGCTTGACGGACAGTACCGGGGAGCTGTGTTTT
CASSLTDSTGELCF
>TRBD1|TRBJ2-5|TRBV6-1|many
TGTGCCAGCAGGCCGGGACAGGGGACCCAATTGGAGACCCAGTACTTC
CASRPGQGTQLETQYF
>-|TRBJ2-7|TRBV7-9|few
TGTGCCAGTCAGGTTGAGCGGGCTCGTAACTACGAGCAGTACTTC
CASQVERARNYEQYF
>-|TRBJ1-2|TRBV7-8|many
TGTGCCAGCAGCTTAGAATCCAGGGAGGACTATGGCTACACCTTC
CASSLESREDYGYTF
>TRBD2|TRBJ2-7|TRBV6-5|many
TGTGCCAGCAGTTACGGGCGGGGGGTGACCTACGAGCAGTACTTC
CASSYGRGVTYEQYF
>-|TRBJ1-6|TRBV12-3/TRBV12-4|many
TGTGCCAGCAGGGGGAATTCACCCCTCCACTTT
CASRGNSPLHF